The rows below give T cell receptor beta chains drawn from one sample of a study of blood T cell repertoires in COVID-19. Using immunoSEQ multiplex PCR, the repertoire was profiled, and TCRdb retains in-frame clones only, with some absent. The table shows approximately 150,000 clones, with about 91% occurring only once. The specimen sequenced was peripheral blood. Source of these receptors: a human donor in a cohort sampled during active COVID-19. Both conserved end residues are part of each CDR3.

J	V	CDR3
TRBJ1-2	TRBV4-2	CASSQDGGGTYYGYTF
TRBJ1-2	TRBV6-2/TRBV6-3	CASSFRGQASRYGYTF
TRBJ1-5	TRBV18	CASSPGGKPQHF
TRBJ1-1	TRBV30	CAWSARTGTGQAFF
TRBJ1-1	TRBV9	CASSAGQGGMNTEAFF
TRBJ1-5	TRBV5-8	CASSLLQPQHF
TRBJ1-3	TRBV30	CAWIGTGGGNTIYF
TRBJ1-4	TRBV13	CASSFGQGREKLFF
TRBJ2-3	TRBV30	CAWSVGGAADTQYF
TRBJ1-1	TRBV7-9	CASSPLGGVTEAFF
TRBJ2-5	TRBV7-2	CASSPWTSGGQGETQYF
TRBJ2-5	TRBV7-9	CASSPRGFSGGVQETQYF
TRBJ1-2	TRBV7-9	CASSFGTGNYGYTF
TRBJ1-4	TRBV30	CAWSRANEKLFF
TRBJ2-7	TRBV29-1	CSVEKSGQGVFEQYF
TRBJ2-1	TRBV6-2/TRBV6-3	CASSKTNGQYNEQFF
TRBJ2-2	TRBV4-3	CASQRVAGDTGELFF
TRBJ2-1	TRBV5-6	CASSPAPRGLTYNEQFF
TRBJ1-6	TRBV9	CASSGGQGSSYNSPLHF
TRBJ2-3	TRBV29-1	CSVDWDREKDTQYF
TRBJ1-5	TRBV9	CASSGGSNQPQHF
TRBJ2-2	TRBV5-1	CASSLPTGMTGELFF
TRBJ1-1	TRBV4-1	CASSQRGSGTEAFF
TRBJ1-1	TRBV15	CATRQGSGTEAFF
TRBJ1-1	TRBV7-3	CASSLTTGGMNTEAFF
TRBJ2-7	TRBV6-5	CASSPSRDTTYEQYF
TRBJ2-6	TRBV4-2	CASSQGFLAGANVLTF
TRBJ1-5	TRBV19	CASSILGQGGQPQHF
TRBJ2-5	TRBV7-9	CASSTSSGQETQYF
TRBJ2-3	TRBV7-6	CASSLLGAGDTQYF
TRBJ2-1	TRBV4-2	CASSQEESSHALNEQFF
TRBJ1-1	TRBV7-2	CASSLSDMLEAFF
TRBJ2-7	TRBV5-4	CASRGEGTYEQYF
TRBJ2-7	TRBV29-1	CSVGAGTGIHEQYF
TRBJ2-2	TRBV27	CASSLSYRVHTGELFF
TRBJ1-4	TRBV9	CASSSRQGGEKLFF
TRBJ2-7	TRBV2	CASLARAYEQYF
TRBJ1-2	TRBV27	CASSSLEGSGYGYTF
TRBJ1-1	TRBV6-2/TRBV6-3	CASSFDGQFEAFF
TRBJ1-3	TRBV9	CASSPVSGNTIYF
TRBJ1-1	TRBV19	CASRASAGYTEAFF
TRBJ1-2	TRBV7-2	CASSLALNIYRGGYGYTF
TRBJ2-2	TRBV13	CASSTQGQGNTGELFF
TRBJ2-5	TRBV5-4	CASSSQGEEETQYF
TRBJ1-4	TRBV9	CASSYRASNEKLFF
TRBJ2-2	TRBV4-1	CASSQAREIGELFF
TRBJ1-3	TRBV6-5	CASSYSRDSGNTIYF
TRBJ1-2	TRBV12-3/TRBV12-4	CASSSGSGYTF
TRBJ1-2	TRBV6-5	CASSPGAGYTF
TRBJ1-2	TRBV6-5	CASSNAGLGYTF
TRBJ1-3	TRBV5-1	CASSFLGQGASGNTIYF
TRBJ2-1	TRBV6-5	CASRYTGGHEQFF